These T cell receptor beta chains were read from a single sample in a study of cytomegalovirus exposure and HLA in healthy donors. Profiled with immunoSEQ multiplex PCR; TCRdb holds only in-frame clones, not every one. This table has 150,000 to 200,000 clones, about 85% appearing once. The sequencing input was PBMCs. These receptors were collected from a boy between 2 and 10 years old in good health and CMV-seronegative. Both conserved end residues are part of each CDR3. Fields, in order: V gene, J gene, CDR3 length, CDR3 protein.

TRBV9	TRBJ1-3	14	CASSVEHSGNTIYF
TRBV4-1	TRBJ2-7	15	CASSQVERLIYEQYF
TRBV29-1	TRBJ1-2	16	CSVEEGLRALGEGYTF
TRBV7-3	TRBJ2-3	13	CASSNRNADTQYF
TRBV18	TRBJ1-4	13	CASSPSPGEKLFF
TRBV5-5	TRBJ1-5	15	CASSLTPTGDQPQHF
TRBV5-1	TRBJ1-1	16	CASSLSPGTGDTEAFF
TRBV11-2	TRBJ2-1	15	CASSLGGTPRYEQFF
TRBV30	TRBJ1-5	16	CAWSVRGQGNIQPQHF
TRBV7-9	TRBJ2-5	14	CASSFGTGGETQYF
TRBV13	TRBJ2-2	11	CASSFAGELFF
TRBV5-1	TRBJ2-7	14	CASSPRDRSYEQYF
TRBV6-1	-	15	CASSDNRNPVYEQYF
TRBV5-1	TRBJ2-4	14	CASSLEGGEDIQYF
TRBV28	TRBJ1-2	13	CASSLEVNYGYTF
TRBV29-1	TRBJ1-2	11	CSVEGRAGYTF
TRBV19	TRBJ1-1	15	CASKYLIEGNTEAFF
TRBV27	-	14	CANPTTGSSYEQYF
TRBV5-1	TRBJ2-1	14	CASSNSGGYNEQFF
TRBV15	TRBJ2-7	15	CATSSSGTRPYEQYF
TRBV23-1	TRBJ2-7	14	CASSQYTPSYEQYF
TRBV28	-	13	CASSRDRGNEQFF
TRBV7-9	TRBJ2-7	12	CSSSVPGDEQYF
TRBV2	TRBJ1-5	15	CASSASRPPNQPQHF
TRBV5-1	TRBJ2-3	17	CASSLEGWTSPADTQYF
TRBV11-2	TRBJ1-1	14	CASTLRQGNTEAFF
TRBV4-1	TRBJ2-1	16	CASSDTSGASYNEQFF
TRBV5-1	TRBJ1-3	14	CASSPGQGRDTIYF
TRBV7-7	TRBJ2-7	17	CASSLDRRAGGPREQYF
TRBV5-1	TRBJ1-2	14	CASSLGWGEYGYTF
TRBV27	TRBJ2-3	14	CASRLPGNTDTQYF
TRBV6-1	TRBJ2-2	15	CASSFQGAYTGELFF
TRBV7-8	TRBJ2-2	16	CASLSGRGAQLRELFF
TRBV6-1	TRBJ2-6	19	CASSELEGRLGSGANVLTF
TRBV6-1	TRBJ1-2	14	CASSERRGLGGYTF